The clone carrying this T cell receptor beta chain was observed a few times. The sample originates from a study of spatial heterogeneity in lung cancer. This sample's time point: sample taken at primary tumor resection. Whole RNA, which was extracted from tumor, nontumor lung tissue or frozen PBMC, was sequenced without any cell sorting. V lost 5 bases to trimming and J lost 5 bases, with 9 bases between them. This CDR3 comprises 12 residues. The V gene's germline CDR1 is SGHAT and CDR2 FQNNGV. A unique molecular identifier was carried by every single TCR cDNA molecule. TCRdb re-analysed the 5' RACE reads in MiXCR, keeping a single row per CDR3 protein. In the table there are 50,000 or so distinct CDR3 sequences, 10% to 15% of which are singletons.

Source: PBMCs, taken at surgery. The chain is built from TRBV11-2 and TRBJ2-5; D unclear. The receptor was isolated from a female donor with early-stage non-small cell lung cancer. CDR3 nucleotide sequence: TGTGCCAGCAGCGCCTCATTGGAGACCCAGTACTTC. Encoded protein: CASSASLETQYF. The full variable domain, in which reference TRBV11-2 and TRBJ2-5 provide the parts outside the CDR3, is EAGVAQSPRYKIIEKRQSVAFWCNPISGHATLYWYQQILGQGPKLLIQFQNNGVVDDSQLPKDRFSAERLKGVDSTLKIQPAKLEDSAVYLCASSASLETQYFGPGTRLLVL.